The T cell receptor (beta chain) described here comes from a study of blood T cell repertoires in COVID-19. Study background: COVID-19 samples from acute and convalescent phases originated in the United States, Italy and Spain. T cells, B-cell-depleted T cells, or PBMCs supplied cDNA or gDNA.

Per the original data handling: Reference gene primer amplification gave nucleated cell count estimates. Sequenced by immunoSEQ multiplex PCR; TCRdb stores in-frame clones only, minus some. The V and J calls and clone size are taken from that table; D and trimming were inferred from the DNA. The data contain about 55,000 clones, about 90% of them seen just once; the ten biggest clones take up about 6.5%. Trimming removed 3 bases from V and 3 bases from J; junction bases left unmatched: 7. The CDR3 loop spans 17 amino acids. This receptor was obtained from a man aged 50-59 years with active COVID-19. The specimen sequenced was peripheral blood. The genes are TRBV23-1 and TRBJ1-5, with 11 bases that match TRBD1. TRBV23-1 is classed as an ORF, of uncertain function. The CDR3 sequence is CASSHPGTGGINQPQHF. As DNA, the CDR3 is TGCGCCAGCAGTCACCCCGGGACAGGGGGAATCAATCAGCCCCAGCATTTT.